This T cell receptor beta chain was identified during a study of blood T cell repertoires in COVID-19. Study overall: T cells, B-cell-depleted T cells, or PBMCs provided the cDNA or gDNA that served as material.

In the original processing: Amplification from reference gene primers served as the basis for estimated nucleated cell counts. Profiling relied on immunoSEQ multiplex PCR, and the TCRdb table lists in-frame clones only, not all of them. Clone size and V and J calls were adopted from that table, with D and trimming inferred from the DNA. The table lists roughly 300,000 clones, 85% of them singletons. This clone was recorded only once. Cohort allocation depended upon clinical history that participants reported. Unmatched junction bases numbered 7, after V lost 4 bases and J lost 11 bases. There are 13 residues in the CDR3. Germline V gene data show CDR1 as KGHDR and CDR2 as SFDVKD.

The material sequenced was PBMCs or T cells enriched from blood (not recorded which). V usage is TRBV24-1 and J usage is TRBJ1-1, with TRBD1 identical over 9 bases. The source is a woman between 50 and 59 years old who had recovered from COVID-19. CDR3 DNA sequence: TGTGCCACCAGTGACCAGGACAGGGGCGAGGCTTTCTTT. Translation gives CATSDQDRGEAFF.